Each of the 16 T cell receptor beta chains below was sequenced from the same sample in a study of T cell responses to AZD1222 COVID-19 vaccine. This table comes from immunoSEQ multiplex PCR, and its TCRdb copy is limited to in-frame clones, with some not included. This repertoire shows some 67,000 clones, approximately 83% found once; its top ten account for 5.5% to 8%. Sequencing was performed on peripheral blood, taken 28 days after the second AZD1222 dose. Receptors originate from an adult who received the AZD1222 COVID-19 vaccine.

This chain's CDR3 is CASSPRGFGYTF. DNA of the CDR3: TGTGCCAGCAGCCCAAGGGGATTTGGCTACACCTTC. The chain links TRBV6-5 to TRBJ1-2, with TRBD1 as a possible D gene (5 bases). With 6 bases removed from V and 7 bases from J, the gap between germline ends came to 12 bases. The CDR3 contains 12 residues. CDR1 and CDR2 (germline): MNHEY, SVGAGI.

Worth noting for this clone: Other nucleotide sequences from this sample produce the same CDR3. The chain recombines TRBV6-5 with TRBJ1-1; D call uncertain. The V gene's germline CDR1 is MNHEY and CDR2 SVGAGI. CDR3 length: 13 residues. V gave up 3 bases and J gave up 1 base, with 6 bases separating them. CDR3 in amino acids: CASSYGSNTEAFF. In DNA, the CDR3 is TGTGCCAGCAGTTATGGGTCGAACACTGAAGCTTTCTTT.

This chain uses TRBV9 with TRBJ2-7; D gene ambiguous. The V end was cut by 0 bases, the J end by 1 base, with 14 bases between. This CDR3 region has 16 residues. CDR1 is SGDLS, CDR2 YYNGEE, per germline. The CDR3 DNA reads TGTGCCAGCAGCGTAGCCAGCCGTGACCCGTCCTACGAGCAGTACTTC. It yields the protein CASSVASRDPSYEQYF.

In this sample, this clone turned up a few times. The V and J genes are TRBV14 and TRBJ2-7; D unclear. This CDR3 has 15 amino acids. Trimming took off 2 bases at V and 3 bases at J, with 14 bases between the two ends. CDR1 is SGHDN, CDR2 FVKESK, per germline. Here the CDR3 reads CASSQRAARLYEQYF. The CDR3 DNA reads TGTGCCAGCAGCCAACGGGCGGCTCGCCTCTACGAGCAGTACTTC.

This clone was recorded once. The chain links TRBV30 to TRBJ2-6; D perhaps matches TRBD1 (6 bases). This CDR3 contains 18 residues. V lost 0 bases, J lost 0 bases, and 15 bases lay in between. Germline V gene data show CDR1 as GTSNPN and CDR2 as SVGIG (reference sequence). The CDR3 loop is CAWSVRRGRGSGANVLTF. The DNA of the CDR3 is TGTGCCTGGAGTGTACGTAGAGGCAGGGGCTCTGGGGCCAACGTCCTGACTTTC.

The CDR3 DNA follows: TGCGCCAGCAGCCAGTTACGTCAGGGGGTCGGCTCACCCCTCCACTTT. Amino acid sequence: CASSQLRQGVGSPLHF. The V and J genes are TRBV4-3 and TRBJ1-6, with 7 nucleotides matching TRBD1. This CDR3 has 16 residues. The V gene end was trimmed by 3 bases and the J gene end by 10 bases; junction bases not matched to a gene: 12. The V gene's germline CDR1 is LGHNA and CDR2 YSLEER.

This clone was counted a single time. The chain links TRBV6-2 or TRBV6-3 to TRBJ2-1; D not certain. The CDR3 length is 15 residues. Trimming removed 3 bases at V and 8 bases at J, with 17 bases between. In germline, CDR1 is MNHEY, CDR2 SVGEGT. CDR3 sequence (DNA): TGTGCCAGCAGTTATTGGCCAGGCCTTGGGGATGAGCAGTTCTTC. Amino acid sequence: CASSYWPGLGDEQFF.

CDR3 region: CASIPRGLANYGYTF. CDR3 coding DNA: TGTGCCAGTATTCCCAGGGGGCTAGCTAACTATGGCTACACCTTC. V usage is TRBV19 and J usage is TRBJ1-2; TRBD1 matches at 8 bases. J was trimmed by 0 bases and V by 7 bases; bases with no gene match: 7. The CDR3 runs to 15 residues. Germline values: CDR1 LNHDA, CDR2 SQIVND (reference sequence).

This chain links TRBV29-1 with TRBJ1-2, with D unresolved. CDR1 is SQVTM and CDR2 is ANQGSEA in the germline V gene. The CDR3 runs 15 residues. The V gene lost 4 bases and the J gene lost 0 bases, with 15 bases spanning the gap. CDR3 in DNA: TGCAGCGTTGTGGTTATAGATCCAACTAACTATGGCTACACCTTC. It encodes CSVVVIDPTNYGYTF.

CDR3 residues: CASIPRGRPNSPLHF. The CDR3 bases are TGTGCCAGCATTCCGAGGGGCAGACCCAATTCACCCCTCCACTTT. The V call is TRBV28, the J call TRBJ1-6; D is perhaps TRBD1 (5 bases). Trimming pared 7 bases from V and 7 bases from J, leaving 17 bases between. The germline CDR1 and CDR2 sequences are MDHEN and SYDVKM. The CDR3 is 15 residues long.

In this sample, this clone turned up many times. The V call is TRBV10-2, the J call TRBJ2-7, with D perhaps matching TRBD1 (6 bases). CDR3 length equals 14 residues. Germline-derived CDR1 and CDR2 are WSHSY and SAAADI. Trimming took 3 bases from V and 3 from J, leaving 12 bases between them. The CDR3 bases are TGCGCCAGCAGTGACCCCATAGGGGGCTACGAGCAGTACTTC. Translated, it gives CASSDPIGGYEQYF.

V and J are TRBV5-6 and TRBJ2-1; tentative D call: TRBD1 (6 bases). Trimming left V 0 bases short and J 5 bases short, with 12 bases between. The CDR3 is made up of 15 amino acids. Germline CDR1 and CDR2: SGHDT and YYEEEE. This CDR3 reads CASSLAAGANNEQFF. The CDR3, as DNA: TGTGCCAGCAGCTTGGCGGCAGGGGCGAACAATGAGCAGTTCTTC.

This clone was seen a handful of times. The V gene is TRBV5-1, the J gene TRBJ2-3; a weak D match, TRBD2 (6 bases). V gave up 7 bases and J gave up 0 bases, with 12 bases separating them. The CDR3 spans 14 residues. Germline V gene data show CDR1 as SGHRS and CDR2 as YFSETQ. The CDR3 DNA reads TGCGCCAGCGGCCTGGCGGGGAGCACAGATACGCAGTATTTT. Translation gives CASGLAGSTDTQYF.

V is TRBV15 and J is TRBJ2-6; D ambiguous. CDR1 is LNHNV, CDR2 YYDKDF, per germline (reference sequence). The CDR3 covers 14 residues. V shed 8 bases and J shed 0 bases, with 8 bases lying between them. CDR3 loop: CATRPSSGANVLTF. CDR3 DNA: TGTGCCACCCGACCAAGCTCTGGGGCCAACGTCCTGACTTTC.

V gene TRBV19 combines with J gene TRBJ2-2; D may be TRBD1 (6 bases). CDR1 is LNHDA, CDR2 SQIVND, per germline (reference sequence). Trimming removed 7 bases from V and 1 base from J, with 10 bases in between. The CDR3 runs to 14 residues. The CDR3 loop reads CASTETGNTGELFF. The CDR3 nucleotides are TGTGCCAGTACAGAGACAGGGAACACCGGGGAGCTGTTTTTT.

This clone was counted a single time. The rearrangement joins TRBV11-2 to TRBJ1-5; no reliable D call. CDR3 length: 14 residues. Germline-derived CDR1 and CDR2 are SGHAT and FQNNGV. V was clipped by 3 bases and J by 1 base, with 7 bases between them. The CDR3 bases are TGTGCCAGCAGCTTCATTGGCAGCAATCAGCCCCAGCATTTT. It is translated as CASSFIGSNQPQHF.